This T cell receptor (beta chain) derives from a study of T cells expressing NK-cell markers. General study findings and limits: Also leading the CD3+CD56-NKG2C+ fraction in a handful of donors were these clonotypes.

The CDR3 is 15 amino acids. CDR1 and CDR2 from the germline V gene are MDHEN and SYDVKM. TCRdb reanalyzed the 5' RACE reads, giving one entry per CDR3 protein sequence and no DNA. The repertoire table contains 300,000 to 450,000 distinct CDR3 sequences. About this clonotype itself: Its antigen is not known.

This TCR was sampled from a man aged 18-75 years in good health. The material sequenced was blood T cells: a sorted CD56 or NKG2C T cell subset, CD4+ or CD8+ T cells, or bulk PBMC T cells (not recorded which). This sequence joins TRBV28 and TRBJ1-5; as DNA is missing, the TRBD1 call by TCRdb cannot be tested. The CDR3 spells CASTSDRQRDQPQHF. Looking up the rest from reference TRBV28 and TRBJ1-5 gives the full variable domain: DVKVTQSSRYLVKRTGEKVFLECVQDMDHENMFWYRQDPGLGLRLIYFSYDVKMKEKGDIPEGYSVSREKKERFSLILESASTNQTSMYLCASTSDRQRDQPQHFGDGTRLSIL.